This paragraph covers one T cell receptor beta chain sequence. Other nucleotide sequences from this sample produce the same CDR3. These data are taken from a study of beta chain features in type 1 diabetes. Unmatched junction bases numbered 0, after V lost 0 bases and J lost 1 base. This CDR3 is built from 14 residues. Germline V gives CDR1 SGHRS, CDR2 YFSETQ. Expressed TCRB transcripts were sequenced because the entire RNA isolate underwent reverse transcription. Profiling relied on immunoSEQ multiplex PCR, and the TCRdb table lists in-frame clones only, not all of them. The data contain fewer than 650,000 clones, around a sixth of them seen just once; the ten biggest clones take up 0.09% to 0.095%.

This sequence joins TRBV5-1 and TRBJ2-7; the match to TRBD1 covers 8 bases. This TCR derives from a man aged 18-30 years in good health. Input material: naive CD4+ T cells from blood. The CDR3 DNA is TGCGCCAGCAGCTTGGGACAGGGGTCCTACGAGCAGTACTTC. This encodes CASSLGQGSYEQYF.